These 14 T cell receptor beta chains originate from one sample sequenced in a study of long-term antiretroviral therapy in people with HIV. Assay version v3.0 of immunoSEQ was used, and it was run at survey level. Sequenced by immunoSEQ multiplex PCR; TCRdb stores in-frame clones only, minus some. The sample gives approximately 17,000 clones, 75% to 85% of which show up once; 4.5% is in the top ten. Sample: unsorted PBMCs, taken 0.1 years before starting antiretroviral therapy. Receptors were obtained from a man aged 18 to 29 with HIV.

The chain carries TRBV5-1 and TRBJ1-4, with D perhaps matching TRBD1 (6 bases). Germline assignment: CDR1 SGHRS and CDR2 YFSETQ. The CDR3 loop spans 14 amino acids. V lost 3 bases and J lost 6, with 12 bases in between. Written as DNA, the CDR3 is TGCGCCAGCAGCTCGGGGGGGGCCGATGAAAAACTGTTTTTT. It encodes CASSSGGADEKLFF.

The chain has TRBV27 and TRBJ2-1; the match to TRBD2 covers 9 bases. Looked up from germline, CDR1 is MNHEY and CDR2 is SMNVEV (reference sequence). J lost 5 bases, V lost 8 bases, and 7 bases had no gene match. The CDR3 covers 14 residues. The CDR3 nucleotides read TGTGCCAGCTATAGCGGGAGTCTCCACAATGAGCAGTTCTTC. The encoded protein is CASYSGSLHNEQFF.

This clone came up once. V usage is TRBV11-1 and J usage is TRBJ2-1; D assignment may be TRBD1 or TRBD2 (7 bases each). This CDR3 region has 17 residues. V lost 5 bases and J 8 bases, leaving 25 bases between the germline ends. Germline values: CDR1 SGHAT, CDR2 FQDESV (reference sequence). The CDR3 loop reads CASSGTARLAPRDEQFF. CDR3 bases: TGTGCCAGCAGCGGGACAGCCCGACTAGCTCCTCGGGATGAGCAGTTCTTC.

The V call is TRBV15, the J call TRBJ1-4; a possible D gene is TRBD1 (6 bases). CDR1 LNHNV and CDR2 YYDKDF come from the germline V gene (reference sequence). Trimming removed 7 bases at V and 8 bases at J, with 20 bases between. The CDR3 covers 15 residues. In DNA, the CDR3 is TGTGCCACCACGAAACTTACAGGGCTAGGCGAAAAACTGTTTTTT. Its translation is CATTKLTGLGEKLFF. The entire variable domain, with the rest obtained from reference TRBV15 and TRBJ1-4, is as follows: DAMVIQNPRYQVTQFGKPVTLSCSQTLNHNVMYWYQQKSSQAPKLLFHYYDKDFNNEADTPDNFQSRRPNTSFCFLDIRSPGLGDTAMYLCATTKLTGLGEKLFFGSGTQLSVL.

The J gene is TRBJ1-6, the V gene TRBV9; 9 bases match TRBD1. J was trimmed by 6 bases and V by 3 bases; bases with no gene match: 7. The CDR3 consists of 16 residues. Germline V CDR1 and CDR2: SGDLS, YYNGEE. The CDR3 sequence is CASSAQQGAGNSPLHF. Written as DNA, the CDR3 is TGTGCCAGCAGCGCTCAACAGGGGGCTGGTAATTCACCCCTCCACTTT.

The J gene is TRBJ2-5, the V gene TRBV1; the D segment call TRBD2 is taken from the table without a DNA check. TRBV1 is deemed a pseudogene. The CDR3 runs 17 residues. CDR3 sequence: CTSSRKVLAQPQETQYF. CDR3 nucleotides: TGCACCAGCAGCCGCAAGGTTCTAGCGCAACCTCAAGAGACCCAGTACTTC.

As DNA, the CDR3 is TGTGCCAGCAGCTTTCCGGGAGTAAACTACGAGCAGTACTTC. It is translated as CASSFPGVNYEQYF. This chain links TRBV11-2 with TRBJ2-7; D is perhaps TRBD2 (6 bases). In germline, CDR1 is SGHAT, CDR2 FQNNGV. The CDR3 sequence is 14 residues long. Trimming stripped 3 bases from V and 3 bases from J, with 12 bases between.

The rearrangement uses TRBV2 and TRBJ2-1, with D possibly TRBD2 on 5 matching bases. V lost 8 bases, J lost 3 bases, and 11 bases lay in between. CDR1 and CDR2 from the germline V gene are SNHLY and FYNNEI. The CDR3 has 13 amino acids. CDR3 in DNA: TGTGCCAGCCTCCGGGGTGTCTACAATGAGCAGTTCTTC. This encodes CASLRGVYNEQFF.

This chain joins TRBV5-1 and TRBJ2-5; either TRBD1 or TRBD2 may supply D (5 bases each). The V and J ends lost 3 bases and 5 bases respectively, with 14 bases between them. This CDR3 comprises 14 residues. The germline V gene has CDR1 SGHRS and CDR2 YFSETQ. The CDR3 here is CASSSPGTRETQYF. The DNA for the CDR3 is TGCGCCAGCAGCTCGCCCGGGACCCGGGAGACCCAGTACTTC.

The chain employs TRBV5-1 and TRBJ1-1; a possible D gene is TRBD1 (5 bases). From germline, CDR1 is SGHRS and CDR2 YFSETQ. There are 14 residues in the CDR3. V was clipped by 4 bases and J by 5 bases, with 15 bases between them. In DNA, the CDR3 is TGCGCCAGCAGCCAATTAGGGGAAAGGACTGAAGCTTTCTTT. Protein sequence: CASSQLGERTEAFF.

This clone has a single count. The chain combines TRBV6-5 with TRBJ1-5; D unresolved. Trimming cost V 6 bases and J 0 bases, with 12 bases left between them. The CDR3 loop spans 15 amino acids. Germline CDR1 reads MNHEY; CDR2 reads SVGAGI. In nucleotides, the CDR3 is TGTGCCAGCAGGGCGGTGGTTTATAGCAATCAGCCCCAGCATTTT. Its protein is CASRAVVYSNQPQHF.

The V gene is TRBV7-9, the J gene TRBJ2-6, with a possible D match to TRBD1 (5 bases). Germline CDR1 is SEHNR and CDR2 is FQNEAQ (reference sequence). The CDR3 spans 18 residues. V lost 5 bases, J lost 0 bases, and 17 bases lay in between. CDR3 nucleotides: TGTGCCAGCAGCCCGCGGCCCCAGGGTAGCTCTGGGGCCAACGTCCTGACTTTC. Translation: CASSPRPQGSSGANVLTF.

The CDR3 loop reads CASSSGGTGANVLTF. The CDR3 nucleotides are TGTGCCAGCAGCTCAGGGGGCACTGGGGCCAACGTCCTGACTTTC. The V and J genes are TRBV11-3 and TRBJ2-6, with 8 positions matching TRBD1. The V gene's germline CDR1 is SGHNT and CDR2 YENEEA. This CDR3 is built from 15 residues. The ends lost 4 bases at V and 2 bases at J; junction bases unmatched: 1.

CDR3 in amino acids: CASSSRIIYEQYF. For the CDR3, the DNA is TGTGCCAGCAGTTCCCGAATAATCTACGAGCAGTACTTC. V usage is TRBV28 and J usage is TRBJ2-7, with no clear D. The CDR3 sequence is 13 residues long. V was clipped by 4 bases and J by 3 bases, with 10 bases between them. CDR1 and CDR2 (germline): MDHEN, SYDVKM.